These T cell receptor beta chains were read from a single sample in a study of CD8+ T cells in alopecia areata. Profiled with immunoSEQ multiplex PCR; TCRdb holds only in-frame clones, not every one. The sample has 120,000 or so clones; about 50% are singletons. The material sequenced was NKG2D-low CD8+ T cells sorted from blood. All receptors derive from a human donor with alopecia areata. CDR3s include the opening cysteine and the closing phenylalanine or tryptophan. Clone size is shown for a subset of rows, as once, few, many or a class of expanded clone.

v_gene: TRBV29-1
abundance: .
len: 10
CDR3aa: CSAADGKLFF

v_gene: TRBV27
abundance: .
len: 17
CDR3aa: CASSLGTSGGRTDTQYF

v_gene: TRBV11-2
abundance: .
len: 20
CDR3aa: CASSLDWTSGGPSSYNEQFF

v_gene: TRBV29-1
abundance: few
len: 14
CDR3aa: CSVEEGRGENTIYF

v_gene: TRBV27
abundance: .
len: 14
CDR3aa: CASSLFPVTYEQYF

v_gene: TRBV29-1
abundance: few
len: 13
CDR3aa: CSVLHSTPYEQYF

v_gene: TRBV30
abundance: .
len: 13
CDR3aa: CAWNVWTTDGYTF

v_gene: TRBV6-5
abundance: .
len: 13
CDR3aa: CATSFGRGYGYTF

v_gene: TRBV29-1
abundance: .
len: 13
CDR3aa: CSATGGQAYEQYF

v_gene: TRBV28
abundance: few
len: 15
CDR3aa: CASNSGLAGEETQYF

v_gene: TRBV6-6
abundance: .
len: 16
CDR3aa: CASSPISHRDNQPQHF

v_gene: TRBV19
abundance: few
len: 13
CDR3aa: CASSLGANSPLHF

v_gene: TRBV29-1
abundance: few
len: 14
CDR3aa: CSVPGQLSAETQYF

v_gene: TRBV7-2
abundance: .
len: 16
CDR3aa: CASSLASYRVVYGYTF

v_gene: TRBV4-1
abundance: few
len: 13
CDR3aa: CASSQALQNEQFF

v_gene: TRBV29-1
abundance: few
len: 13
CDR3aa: CSVRTRHSYEQYF

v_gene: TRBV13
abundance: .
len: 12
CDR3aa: CASAAGYNEQFF

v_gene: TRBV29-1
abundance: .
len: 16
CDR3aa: CSAQEGHPSGANVLTF

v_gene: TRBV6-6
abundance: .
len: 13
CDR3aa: CASSRDIEGEQYF

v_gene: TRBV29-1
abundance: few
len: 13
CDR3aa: CSVVSQRNYEQYF

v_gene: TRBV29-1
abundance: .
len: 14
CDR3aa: CSVEISGRYNEQFF

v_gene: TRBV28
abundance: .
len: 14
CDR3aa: CASGTAGQVGEQYF

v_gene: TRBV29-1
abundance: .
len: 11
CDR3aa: CSVEVEGEAFF

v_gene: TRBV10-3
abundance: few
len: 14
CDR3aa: CAISVGGRTGEQFF

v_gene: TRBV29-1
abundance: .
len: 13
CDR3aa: CSVPGDRDYEQYF

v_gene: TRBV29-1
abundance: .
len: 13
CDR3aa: CSVDTRGDYEQYF

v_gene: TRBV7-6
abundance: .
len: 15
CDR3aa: CASSSGRGGSTEAFF

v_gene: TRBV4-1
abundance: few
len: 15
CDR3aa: CASTLTSGYGDTQYF

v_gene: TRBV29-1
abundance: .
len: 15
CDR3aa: CSVVGLAGGGYEQYF

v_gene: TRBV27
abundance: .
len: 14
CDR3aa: CASSWSGTNEKLFF

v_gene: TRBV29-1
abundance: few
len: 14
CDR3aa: CSVEGTDESYEQYF

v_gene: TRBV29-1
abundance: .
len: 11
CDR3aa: CSVESDEKLFF

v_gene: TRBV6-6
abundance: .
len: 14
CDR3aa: CASSYPLIDQPQHF

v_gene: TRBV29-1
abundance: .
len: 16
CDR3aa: CSVTGLAGGLYNEQFF